This T cell receptor (beta chain) is drawn from a study of blood T cell repertoires in COVID-19. Assay used: immunoSEQ multiplex PCR; TCRdb lists only in-frame clones, some missing. The profile shows around 100,000 clones, just under 95% of them singletons. V trimming: 3 bases; J trimming: 6 bases; junction bases outside the gene matches: 6. The germline gives CDR1 LNHDA, CDR2 SQIVND (reference sequence). CDR3 length equals 15 residues. This clonotype originated in a woman between 50 and 59 years old with COVID-19, enrolled during active disease. The sequenced sample consisted of peripheral blood. The chain employs TRBV19 and TRBJ1-5, with 9 nucleotides matching TRBD1. The CDR3 sequence: CASSINRGRTQPQHF. The CDR3 DNA is TGTGCCAGTAGTATTAACAGGGGGCGTACTCAGCCCCAGCATTTT.